This TCR beta chain was documented in a study of OX40 agonist ivuxolimab in advanced cancers. Using immunoSEQ multiplex PCR, the repertoire was profiled, and TCRdb retains in-frame clones only, with some absent. Of over 10,000 clones in the sample, 75% to 90% were seen once. The CDR3 spans 13 residues. Looked up from germline, CDR1 is SEHNR and CDR2 is FQNEAQ (reference sequence). Between the trimmed V and J ends, which lost 1 base and 7 bases, there was a span of 10 bases. The starting material was CD4+ or CD8+ T cells sorted from blood, obtained in a trial of the OX40 agonist ivuxolimab. The receptor was isolated from an adult with an advanced solid tumor such as melanoma, head and neck, liver or kidney cancer. The chain uses TRBV7-9 and TRBJ1-1; D is unclear. The CDR3 sequence is CASSLDRWHEAFF. As DNA, the CDR3 is TGTGCCAGCAGCTTAGATCGCTGGCATGAAGCTTTCTTT. Together with reference TRBV7-9 and TRBJ1-1, the CDR3 gives the full variable domain: DTGVSQNPRHKITKRGQNVTFRCDPISEHNRLYWYRQTLGQGPEFLTYFQNEAQLEKSRLLSDRFSAERPKGSFSTLEIQRTEQGDSAMYLCASSLDRWHEAFFGQGTRLTVV.